In this sample, the clone carrying this TCR beta chain turned up once. As handled by the study authors: ImmunoSEQ only sent back junction sequences with no quality scores, so filtering was done differently. The assay was immunoSEQ multiplex PCR, and TCRdb's table has in-frame clones only and misses some. The V and J calls and clone size come from that table; D and trimming were worked out from the DNA. The sample carries hundreds of thousands of clones, about 90% recorded once. Between the trimmed V and J ends, which lost 3 bases and 0 bases, there was a span of 6 bases. Per the germline V gene, CDR1 is LGHNA and CDR2 is YSLEER. This CDR3 has 14 residues. The entry originates in a study of shared clonotypes between healthy human individuals. Naive CD8 cells lacked CD45RO, underwent positive selection for CCR7 and left out terminally differentiated effector memory CD45RA+ cells.

The rearrangement uses TRBV4-3 and TRBJ2-4, with D maybe TRBD2 (6 bases). The source is a man aged 25-40 years in good health. Sequencing was performed on naive CD8+ T cells sorted from blood. The CDR3, as DNA: TGCGCCAGCAGCCAGGGACTAGCCAAAAACATTCAGTACTTC. Its protein product is CASSQGLAKNIQYF.